This T cell receptor (beta chain) came from a study of OX40 agonist ivuxolimab in advanced cancers. Regarding the complete study: The costimulatory receptor OX40 (CD134) was targeted by ivuxolimab, a fully human IgG2 agonistic monoclonal antibody. Among the approximately 54 dose-escalation patients, about 19 had hepatocellular carcinoma, approximately 15 melanoma, 9 renal cell carcinoma and 9 head and neck cancer. Intravenous ivuxolimab was administered to patients every 2 weeks at six dose levels: 0.01, 0.1, 0.3, 1.5, 3 and 10 mg/kg. In the dose-escalation cohort, 82.7% of patients were male, and the mean age was approximately 64 years, with a range of about 23 to 85. Peripheral TCRbeta sequencing aimed to test whether ivuxolimab altered TCR sequence diversity and caused clonal T-cell expansion. Three dose-escalation patients achieved partial responses, one with hepatocellular carcinoma and two with cutaneous melanoma. The paper reports the monotherapy dose-escalation portion (N of about 54 patients) of the phase I ivuxolimab trial. Prior anti-PD-1, anti-PD-L1 or anti-CTLA-4 therapy was permitted, and 40% of dose-escalation patients had received checkpoint inhibitors.

For sequencing of the TCRbeta CDR3 region, genomic DNA was extracted from the sorted cells. TCRbeta CDR3 regions were sequenced using the immunoSEQ Assay. TCRdb took this table from immuneACCESS and kept in-frame rearrangements with V and J called. Such tables lack part of the clones; where checked against another copy, unresolved V genes explain under half of the gap, and the rest is unexplained. The sample table lists about 64,000 clones, 70% to 90% of them with a count of one. Clones ranked in the top ten supply under 3% of the sample. The CDR3 sequence holds 13 residues, the cysteine and phenylalanine included. Here the CDR3 DNA is all that survives: 39 bases in frame from base 1. The germline V gene sets CDR1 to MNHNS and CDR2 to SASEGT. The trim is 6 bases for V and 3 bases for J, with a gap of 11 bases between the germline ends. Patients with a history of autoimmune disease or receiving systemic immunosuppression were excluded from the trial. In every dose cohort, peripheral blood was drawn for TCR sequencing at baseline, cycle 4 day 1, and cycle 7 day 1. The samples were drawn from a first-in-human, open-label, multicenter phase I dose-escalation trial of ivuxolimab. Adults with locally advanced or metastatic melanoma, renal cell carcinoma, hepatocellular carcinoma or head and neck squamous cell carcinoma were enrolled in the trial. Before TCR sequencing, CD4+ T cells and CD8+ T cells from peripheral blood were sorted into separate populations.

Concerning this clone: The antigen it recognizes is unknown. Base qualities are missing; no much larger clone stands one base away.

The paper as a whole reports these results and caveats: The antigen specificity of the clonally expanded peripheral T cells was not determined. Low levels of normalized T-cell clonal expansion were also shown by some nonresponding patients. After ivuxolimab, more expanded clones were found on average in CD8+ T cells than in CD4+ T cells. In the 0.1-3.0 mg/kg groups, partial responders were among the patients with the lowest normalized peripheral clonal expansion, particularly in CD8+ T cells. At doses of 0.1 to 3.0 mg/kg, clonal expansion of both CD4+ and CD8+ T cells in blood was seen between baseline and week 6.

The chain links TRBV6-1 with TRBJ1-2, with TRBD1 as a weak D call on 6 bases. The clonotype comes from an adult with an advanced solid tumor such as melanoma, head and neck, liver or kidney cancer. Here the sequenced sample was CD4+ or CD8+ T cells sorted from blood, taken in a trial of the OX40 agonist ivuxolimab. CDR3 sequence: CASSWGQHYGYTF. The sequence in DNA is TGTGCCAGCAGCTGGGGACAACACTATGGCTACACCTTC.